The 24 T cell receptor beta chains given below trace back to one sample, sequenced in a study of CDR3 diversity in severe acne. TCRdb re-derived calls from the PCR reads in MiXCR, one entry per CDR3 protein. The sample has about 85,000 distinct CDR3 sequences, about 50% seen once; the top ten hold 10%. The material sequenced was blood. These receptors were obtained from a male donor in good health, serving as a control.

Comment on this clonotype: One end of the junction fails to match germline, which may point to a read error. J is TRBJ2-7 and V is TRBV9, with a tentative D call TRBD1 (6 bases). The CDR3 extends over 13 amino acids. The V gene's germline CDR1 is SGDLS and CDR2 YYNGEE. The CDR3 DNA sequence: TGCGCCAGCAGCGTACAGGGCTCCTACGAGCAGTACTTC. Amino acids: CASSVQGSYEQYF.

This clonotype appeared many times. V is TRBV4-1 and J is TRBJ1-5; no clear D gene. CDR3 length equals 16 residues. V lost 4 bases and J 2 bases, leaving 15 bases between the germline ends. Germline loops: CDR1 MGHRA, CDR2 YSYEKL. The CDR3 region is CASSRTARIGNQPQHF. CDR3 bases: TGCGCCAGCAGCCGCACAGCACGGATTGGCAATCAGCCCCAGCATTTT.

This clonotype was recorded many times. The V and J genes are TRBV5-6 and TRBJ2-5; no reliable D call. The V gene lost 0 bases and the J gene lost 2 bases, with 5 bases spanning the gap. The CDR3 consists of 13 residues. Per the germline V gene, CDR1 is SGHDT and CDR2 is YYEEEE. The CDR3: CASSLGIQETQYF. The CDR3 bases are TGTGCCAGCAGCTTGGGAATTCAAGAGACCCAGTACTTC.

V is TRBV5-4 and J is TRBJ1-5; TRBD1 aligns across 10 bases. The CDR3 contains 20 residues. With V trimmed by 5 bases and J by 4 bases, 21 bases remained unmatched. CDR1 and CDR2 from the germline V gene are SGHNT and YYREEE (reference sequence). This CDR3 is CASSSTGTGATLVGNQPQHF. CDR3 nucleotides: TGTGCCAGCAGTTCAACCGGGACAGGGGCGACCCTGGTTGGGAATCAGCCCCAGCATTTT.

This clonotype was observed once. The chain recombines TRBV6-5 with TRBJ2-1, with 7 bases that match TRBD1. The V and J ends lost 8 bases and 4 bases, in that order; junction bases with no gene match: 26. Germline V gene lookup returns CDR1 MNHEY and CDR2 SVGAGI. This CDR3 has 20 residues. The CDR3: CASAFLRDRELHGEYNEQFF. In nucleotides, the CDR3 is TGTGCCAGCGCATTCCTACGGGACAGAGAGCTCCACGGGGAGTACAATGAGCAGTTCTTC.

To note about this clonotype: A much larger clone differs by one base, so this may be a read error. The chain uses TRBV11-3 and TRBJ2-1; perhaps TRBD2 as D (5 bases). Germline loops: CDR1 SGHNT, CDR2 YENEEA. The CDR3 loop spans 13 amino acids. CDR3 in DNA: TGTGCCAGCAGCTCTCTAGTCGAGGGCGAGCAGCTCTTC. Amino acid sequence: CASSSLVEGEQLF.

This clonotype was found many times. The rearrangement links TRBV19 to TRBJ1-1, with D maybe TRBD1 (6 bases). CDR1 is LNHDA and CDR2 is SQIVND in the germline V gene (reference sequence). Trimming left V 5 bases short and J 6 bases short, with 16 bases between. The CDR3 loop spans 14 amino acids. CDR3: CASSGRQANAEAFF. The CDR3 DNA sequence: TGTGCCAGTAGTGGGCGACAGGCCAACGCTGAAGCTTTCTTT. Complete variable domain (other parts from reference TRBV19 and TRBJ1-1): DGGITQSPKYLFRKEGQNVTLSCEQNLNHDAMYWYRQDPGQGLRLIYYSQIVNDFQKGDIAEGYSVSREKKESFPLTVTSAQKNPTAFYLCASSGRQANAEAFFGQGTRLTVV.

This clonotype was counted ten times or more. The chain recombines TRBV9 with TRBJ2-3; 9 bases map to TRBD1. The CDR3 consists of 17 residues. Germline loops: CDR1 SGDLS, CDR2 YYNGEE. With 0 bases clipped from V and 2 bases from J, the junction kept 7 bases outside the gene matches. This CDR3 reads CASSVAGTGILTDTQYF. CDR3 DNA: TGTGCCAGCAGCGTAGCTGGGACAGGGATACTCACAGATACGCAGTATTTT.

This clonotype was observed once. The J gene is TRBJ2-5, the V gene TRBV6-5; 9 nucleotides agree with TRBD1. Per the germline V gene, CDR1 is MNHEY and CDR2 is SVGAGI. The CDR3 is 14 residues long. With V trimmed by 5 bases and J by 5 bases, 6 bases remained unmatched. The CDR3 protein is CASSQTGGLETQYF. The CDR3 region has the DNA TGTGCCAGCAGTCAAACAGGGGGCTTGGAGACCCAGTACTTC.

This clonotype was recorded only once. Germline and junction disagree at one end, which may indicate a read error. This chain joins TRBV20-1 and TRBJ1-2, with 7 bases that match TRBD1. The germline V gene has CDR1 DFQATT and CDR2 SNEGSKA (reference sequence). The CDR3 contains 14 residues. The CDR3 DNA is TGCGGTGCTAGAGTCCCGGGACAGAGTTCTGGCTACACCTTC. The encoded protein is CGARVPGQSSGYTF.

V is TRBV19 and J is TRBJ1-1, with unresolved D. This CDR3 region has 13 residues. Germline lookup yields CDR1 LNHDA and CDR2 SQIVND (reference sequence). V was trimmed by 7 bases and J by 1 base, leaving 10 bases between them. The CDR3 loop is CASIVPENTEAFF. The CDR3, as DNA: TGTGCCAGTATAGTCCCTGAGAACACTGAAGCTTTCTTT.

In DNA form, the CDR3 reads TGTGCCAGCAGTTCACCGGGTCCCTACGAGCAGTACTTC. Its translation: CASSSPGPYEQYF. The chain is built from TRBV7-3 and TRBJ2-7; no clear D. Germline assignment: CDR1 SGHTA and CDR2 FQGTGA. The CDR3 contains 13 residues. Trimming shortened V by 6 bases and J by 2 bases, and 11 bases separated the two germline ends.

The chain joins TRBV28 to TRBJ2-7; 8 bases agree with TRBD1. The junction had 6 bases not matched to a gene; V was cut back by 2 bases and J by 3 bases. In germline, CDR1 is MDHEN, CDR2 SYDVKM. The CDR3 consists of 15 residues. The DNA of the CDR3 is TGTGCCAGCAGTTTAGGACAGGGCTATGGCTACGAGCAGTACTTC. Protein product: CASSLGQGYGYEQYF.

The V gene is TRBV9, the J gene TRBJ1-5; TRBD1 aligns across 11 bases. The J segment lost 7 bases and the V segment lost 3 bases, leaving 3 bases of the junction unmatched. The CDR3 runs 14 residues. Germline CDR1 reads SGDLS; CDR2 reads YYNGEE. The CDR3 reads CASSAGQGGQPQHF. CDR3 nucleotide sequence: TGTGCCAGCAGCGCGGGACAGGGGGGCCAGCCCCAGCATTTT.

This clonotype was detected many times. The chain is built from TRBV9 and TRBJ1-6, with a tentative D call TRBD1 (5 bases). Trimming stripped 4 bases from V and 7 bases from J, with 21 bases between. The CDR3 extends over 17 amino acids. Germline V gene lookup returns CDR1 SGDLS and CDR2 YYNGEE. The CDR3 spells CASSSPLGGFGNSPLHF. DNA for the CDR3: TGTGCCAGCAGCTCCCCCTTGGGGGGTTTCGGGAATTCACCCCTCCACTTT.

The genes are TRBV9 and TRBJ2-7; D might be TRBD1 (6 bases). Germline values: CDR1 SGDLS, CDR2 YYNGEE. There are 14 residues in the CDR3. V lost 5 bases and J lost 2, with 14 bases in between. CDR3: CASSPRQATYEQYF. As DNA, the CDR3 is TGTGCCAGCAGTCCGCGACAGGCGACCTACGAGCAGTACTTC. Using reference TRBV9 and TRBJ2-7 for the parts outside the CDR3, the full variable domain is DSGVTQTPKHLITATGQRVTLRCSPRSGDLSVYWYQQSLDQGLQFLIQYYNGEERAKGNILERFSAQQFPDLHSELNLSSLELGDSALYFCASSPRQATYEQYFGPGTRLTVT.

This clonotype was counted many times. This chain links TRBV12-3 or TRBV12-4 with TRBJ1-3; the D gene is possibly TRBD1 (6 bases). V shed 6 bases and J shed 0 bases, with 9 bases lying between them. The CDR3 loop spans 14 amino acids. CDR3 sequence reads: CASRQGSSGNTIYF. The CDR3 DNA reads as TGTGCCAGCAGACAGGGAAGCTCTGGAAACACCATATATTTT.

The chain links TRBV7-3 to TRBJ1-2; D not certain. The CDR3 extends over 16 amino acids. Germline V CDR1 and CDR2: SGHTA, FQGTGA. V dropped 0 bases and J dropped 4 bases, with 15 bases sitting between them. This CDR3 reads CASSLTNDPSPYGYTF. The DNA for the CDR3 is TGTGCCAGCAGCTTAACTAATGACCCTTCCCCCTATGGCTACACCTTC.

Of note for this clonotype: The conserved closing phenylalanine or tryptophan is absent in this CDR3, likely reflecting a read error. The chain is built from TRBV9 and TRBJ2-1; 9 bases agree with TRBD1. Germline trimming cut 4 bases from V and 6 bases from J; bases unmatched to any gene: 11. The germline CDR1 and CDR2 sequences are SGDLS and YYNGEE. The CDR3 runs 16 residues. The CDR3 DNA follows: TGTGCCAGCAGCTTTGAACAGGGGGCGCGGAGCAATGAGCAGTTCCTC. It encodes CASSFEQGARSNEQFL.

In this sample, this clonotype turned up a few times. In nucleotides, the CDR3 is TGCAGTGCTACTTCTCCGGGACTAGGAGAGACCCAGTACTTC. It codes for CSATSPGLGETQYF. This chain joins TRBV20-1 and TRBJ2-5; TRBD2 matches 8 bases. CDR3 size: 14 residues. After removal of 4 bases from V and 4 bases from J, the junction contained 8 bases not matched to a gene. CDR1 is DFQATT, CDR2 SNEGSKA, per germline (reference sequence).

This clonotype was detected only a few times. The gene calls are TRBV3-1 and TRBJ1-2, with 10 bases matching TRBD1. The V gene's germline CDR1 is LGHDT and CDR2 YNNKEL (reference sequence). After removal of 2 bases from V and 3 bases from J, the junction contained 9 bases not matched to a gene. The CDR3 sequence is 17 residues long. The CDR3 reads CASSQTLGTGAYYGYTF. CDR3 sequence (DNA): TGTGCCAGCAGCCAAACATTAGGGACAGGGGCTTACTATGGCTACACCTTC.

V and J are TRBV20-1 and TRBJ2-1; D possibly corresponds to TRBD1 (6 bases). V dropped 6 bases and J dropped 7 bases, with 10 bases sitting between them. In germline, CDR1 is DFQATT, CDR2 SNEGSKA (reference sequence). This CDR3 has 11 residues. In DNA form, the CDR3 reads TGCAGTGCGGGGGCTGGGAATGAGCAGTTCTTC. It codes for CSAGAGNEQFF.

The chain employs TRBV29-1 and TRBJ2-7, with D perhaps TRBD1 (7 bases). Germline CDR1 SQVTM, CDR2 ANQGSEA. The V gene lost 6 bases and the J gene lost 5 bases, with 20 bases spanning the gap. The CDR3 sequence is 14 residues long. The CDR3 is CSVEGQTSYNEQYF. For the CDR3, the DNA is TGCAGCGTGGAGGGACAGACCTCTTACAACGAGCAGTACTTC.

This clonotype was recorded at least ten times. The chain combines TRBV19 with TRBJ1-5, with D uncertain. V lost 3 bases and J 4 bases, leaving 13 bases between the germline ends. The V gene's germline CDR1 is LNHDA and CDR2 SQIVND (reference sequence). The CDR3 consists of 15 residues. This chain's CDR3 is CASSIEHAWNQPQHF. CDR3 nucleotides: TGTGCCAGTAGTATCGAACACGCTTGGAATCAGCCCCAGCATTTT.